This is a list of T cell receptor beta chains from one sample in a study of cytomegalovirus exposure and HLA in healthy donors. Sequencing used immunoSEQ multiplex PCR; TCRdb keeps in-frame clones, though not all of them. The sample has more than 200,000 clones; 60% to 85% are singletons. What was sequenced was PBMCs. All receptors derive from a man aged 35 to 55 in good health and CMV-seronegative. Each CDR3 is given with its conserved first and last residue. A D gene is named only where the DNA matches it firmly. The size entry is marked missing in some rows and otherwise reads once, few, many or a size class.

cdr3_length j_call v_call clone_size d_call cdr3_nt cdr3_aa
12 TRBJ2-3 TRBV29-1 - TRBD2 TGCAGCGCGGCGGGAGGATCAGATACGCAGTATTTT CSAAGGSDTQYF
11 TRBJ2-1 TRBV2 - - TGTGCCAGCAGACTTATTAATGAGCAGTTCTTC CASRLINEQFF
16 TRBJ2-3 TRBV4-2 - TRBD2 TGTGCCAGCAGCCAAGATCAGGCTAGCGGGACAGATACGCAGTATTTT CASSQDQASGTDTQYF
14 TRBJ2-7 TRBV7-9 once TRBD2 TGTGCCAGCAGCTTTGTGGGGGGGTCTTTCGAGCAGTACTTC CASSFVGGSFEQYF
15 TRBJ1-1 TRBV5-1 few - TGCGCCAGCAGCCCCGGAAGCGGGTTAAACACTGAAGCTTTCTTT CASSPGSGLNTEAFF
15 TRBJ2-5 TRBV9 few - TGTGCCAGCAGCGTAGGTCCAGGGTCCCAAGAGACCCAGTACTTC CASSVGPGSQETQYF
12 TRBJ2-3 TRBV28 - TRBD2 TGTGCCAGCAGCGGGAGGACAGATACGCAGTATTTT CASSGRTDTQYF
15 TRBJ2-3 TRBV7-9 - - TGTGCCAGCAGCTTAGGTTGGACAGTCACAGATACGCAGTATTTT CASSLGWTVTDTQYF
13 TRBJ2-1 TRBV7-7 - - TGTGCCAGCAGCTTAGGAGTGGGCGATGAGCAGTTCTTC CASSLGVGDEQFF
13 TRBJ1-6 TRBV10-3 - - TGTGCCATCAGTGAGTCGGAGAATTCACCCCTCCACTTT CAISESENSPLHF
17 TRBJ1-1 TRBV19 - - TGTGCCAGTAGTATAGAAGCCCCCAACCCTCGGAACACTGAAGCTTTCTTT CASSIEAPNPRNTEAFF
15 TRBJ2-1 TRBV29-1 few TRBD2 TGCAGCGTTGTGGAAAGGGACTACTCCTACAATGAGCAGTTCTTC CSVVERDYSYNEQFF
15 TRBJ2-6 TRBV10-3 few - TGTGCCATCCTGGGAACAGGCACTGGGGCCAACGTCCTGACTTTC CAILGTGTGANVLTF
16 TRBJ1-3 TRBV15 - - TGTGCCACCAGCAGAGAACTACAAGTCTCTGGAAACACCATATATTTT CATSRELQVSGNTIYF
13 TRBJ2-7 TRBV5-4 - TRBD1 TGTGCCAGCAGAGGGACAGACTCCTACGAGCAGTACTTC CASRGTDSYEQYF
14 TRBJ1-5 TRBV27 - - TGTGCCAGCAGCTCGGTGTCGAGGGATCAGCCCCAGCATTTT CASSSVSRDQPQHF
16 TRBJ1-3 TRBV7-9 - - TGTGCCAGCAGCTTAGACCTTTACGGGGAACAGAACACCATATATTTT CASSLDLYGEQNTIYF
17 TRBJ1-1 TRBV18 - - TGTGCCAGCTCACCACCGAGGGCTGGAGGTATGAACACTGAAGCTTTCTTT CASSPPRAGGMNTEAFF
13 TRBJ1-2 TRBV29-1 - - TGCAGCGTTGAACAGGGCTTAAGCTATGGCTACACCTTC CSVEQGLSYGYTF
15 TRBJ2-2 TRBV10-1 - TRBD2 TGCGCCAGCAGTCGGACTAGCGGGAGAACCGGGGAGCTGTTTTTT CASSRTSGRTGELFF
13 TRBJ2-1 TRBV13 - - TGTGCCAGCAGATTCTACCAGGCGATCGGGCAGTTCTTC CASRFYQAIGQFF
13 TRBJ2-5 TRBV19 - - TGTGCCAGTAGTTCCTACAGCCCCGGGACCCAGTACTTC CASSSYSPGTQYF
15 TRBJ2-3 TRBV9 - - TGTGCCAGCAGCGTAGGGGGTAGCGGCACAGATACGCAGTATTTT CASSVGGSGTDTQYF
15 TRBJ2-3 TRBV30 - - TGTGCCTGGAACCAGGGGTCGACTAGCACAGATACGCAGTATTTT CAWNQGSTSTDTQYF
13 TRBJ2-7 TRBV29-1 - TRBD2 TGCAGCGTTAAACCTAGCGGGAGATACGAGCAGTACTTC CSVKPSGRYEQYF
11 TRBJ1-1 TRBV20-1 - - TGCAGTGCTCCTTGGGAGGGGCAAACTTTCTTT CSAPWEGQTFF
14 TRBJ1-1 TRBV11-1 - - TGTGCCAGCAGCCTACTAACGGGGAACACTGAAGCTTTCTTT CASSLLTGNTEAFF
13 TRBJ2-5 TRBV7-9 - - TGTGCCAGCAGCTTAGTAGCAGAAGAGACCCAGTACTTC CASSLVAEETQYF
12 TRBJ1-1 TRBV29-1 once TRBD1 TGCAGCGTTGACAGGGGGCGCACTGAAGCTTTCTTT CSVDRGRTEAFF
15 TRBJ2-3 TRBV9 - - TGTGCCAGCAGCGTAGAAGGACAACCCACAGATACGCAGTATTTT CASSVEGQPTDTQYF
14 TRBJ1-1 TRBV5-1 few - TGCGCCAGCAGCTTGCTCCCAGAGAACACTGAAGCTTTCTTT CASSLLPENTEAFF
15 TRBJ1-5 TRBV28 - TRBD1 TGTGCCAGCAGTTTAGGAGGGACAGGGGTTCAGCCCCAGCATTTT CASSLGGTGVQPQHF
15 TRBJ2-7 TRBV9 - TRBD2 TGTGCCAGCAGCCTAAGCGGGGGGGCGTTGTACGAGCAGTACTTC CASSLSGGALYEQYF
14 TRBJ2-7 TRBV6-1 - TRBD2 TGTGCCAGCAGTGAGTTGGGACTAGCGGGAGAGAAGTACTTC CASSELGLAGEKYF
13 TRBJ2-5 TRBV7-3 - - TGTGCCAGCAGCTTAATACGGGAAGAGACCCAGTACTTC CASSLIREETQYF
16 TRBJ2-5 TRBV18 - TRBD2 TGTGCCAGCTCACCCGTACTAGCGGATGGCCAAGAGACCCAGTACTTC CASSPVLADGQETQYF
14 TRBJ2-5 TRBV5-6 - - TGTGCCAGCAGCCTTCAGGATCATCAAGAGACCCAGTACTTC CASSLQDHQETQYF
14 TRBJ1-1 TRBV30 - - TGTGCCTGGAGTGACGACAGGTCCAACACTGAAGCTTTCTTT CAWSDDRSNTEAFF
14 TRBJ1-1 TRBV28 - TRBD1 TGTGCCAGCAGTACCTGGACAGGGTATACTGAAGCTTTCTTT CASSTWTGYTEAFF
14 TRBJ2-1 TRBV19 - TRBD2 TGTGCCAGTAGCCCTAGCGGGGGATACAATGAGCAGTTCTTC CASSPSGGYNEQFF
14 TRBJ2-7 TRBV4-3 - TRBD1 TGCGCCAGCAGCCAAGATAGGGGGCCATACGAGCAGTACTTC CASSQDRGPYEQYF
16 TRBJ1-4 TRBV18 - - TGTGCCAGCTCACCAAACGATGTTCAACCCGGCGGAAAACTGTTTTTT CASSPNDVQPGGKLFF
15 TRBJ2-1 TRBV28 - TRBD1 TGTGCCAGCAGCCTATCCGGGACAGGAGCCAATGAGCAGTTCTTC CASSLSGTGANEQFF
14 TRBJ1-2 TRBV6-5 - TRBD1 TGTGCCAGCCATCCCGACAGGGGATGGTATGGCTACACCTTC CASHPDRGWYGYTF
16 TRBJ2-7 TRBV21-1 - - TGTGCCAGCAGCAAAGATAAACAGGGACGGTCCTACGAGCAGTACTTC CASSKDKQGRSYEQYF
17 TRBJ1-2 TRBV28 - - TGTGCCAGCAGTTCAACCGGGACACGAATATCTAACTATGGCTACACCTTC CASSSTGTRISNYGYTF
20 TRBJ1-3 TRBV5-8 - TRBD1 TGTGCCAGCAGCTTGTTCATAACAGGGGGAACGGGGAGCTCTGGAAACACCATATATTTT CASSLFITGGTGSSGNTIYF